Listed here are 23 T cell receptor beta chains from one sample, sequenced in a study of CD8 T cells in ankylosing spondylitis. A single record per CDR3 protein comes from TCRdb applying MiXCR to the 5' RACE reads. The repertoire holds about 200,000 distinct CDR3 sequences, with about a quarter as singletons. Sequenced sample: blood, either unsorted or a sorted T cell fraction (not recorded which). All receptors come from a male donor with ankylosing spondylitis or in good health (not recorded which).

This clonotype showed up many times. The chain couples TRBV12-3 or TRBV12-4 to TRBJ2-3; D might be TRBD1 (6 bases). This CDR3 comprises 15 residues. The V end was cut by 5 bases, the J end by 2 bases, with 14 bases between. The CDR3 region is CASSPGQVNTDTQYF. In nucleotides, the CDR3 is TGTGCCAGCAGTCCGGGACAAGTTAACACAGATACGCAGTATTTT.

At least ten counts were recorded for this clonotype. In DNA, the CDR3 is TGTGCCAGCAGTTATAGGGGTAGCGGGCTACCCCCCCCCAATGAGCAGTTCTTC. Encoded protein: CASSYRGSGLPPPNEQFF. This sequence joins TRBV6-5 and TRBJ2-1; TRBD2 matches at 7 bases. CDR1 is MNHEY and CDR2 is SVGAGI in the germline V gene. The CDR3 runs 18 residues. V lost 3 bases, J lost 6 bases, and 17 bases stayed unmatched.

This clonotype was recorded at least ten times. The V call is TRBV20-1, the J call TRBJ2-1; 13 nucleotides line up with TRBD2. The V gene's germline CDR1 is DFQATT and CDR2 SNEGSKA (reference sequence). V lost 3 bases to trimming and J lost 8 bases; unmatched junction nucleotides: 7. The CDR3 is 15 amino acids. CDR3 loop: CSASSGTSGTDEQFF. CDR3 nucleotides: TGCAGTGCTAGCTCCGGGACTAGCGGGACCGATGAGCAGTTCTTC.

This clonotype was counted only a few times. CDR3 sequence reads: CSVRRDTGELFF. The CDR3 DNA is TGCAGCGTTCGGAGGGACACCGGGGAGCTGTTTTTT. V usage is TRBV29-1 and J usage is TRBJ2-2, with D possibly being TRBD2 (6 bases). Trimming pared 5 bases from V and 3 bases from J, leaving 7 bases between. The CDR3 is 12 amino acids. Germline CDR1 reads SQVTM; CDR2 reads ANQGSEA.

The CDR3 reads CASSYGFGGGETQYF. The DNA of the CDR3 is TGTGCCAGCAGTTATGGTTTTGGTGGAGGAGAGACCCAGTACTTC. The chain is built from TRBV6-2 or TRBV6-3 and TRBJ2-5; the D gene is possibly TRBD2 (5 bases). The V end was cut by 3 bases, the J end by 4 bases, with 15 bases between. This CDR3 is built from 15 residues. Germline CDR1 and CDR2: MNHEY and SVGEGT.

This clonotype was recorded at least ten times. The V and J genes are TRBV5-1 and TRBJ1-5, with a possible D match to TRBD1 (5 bases). This CDR3 has 13 residues. Trimming pared 5 bases from V and 8 bases from J, leaving 14 bases between. Germline values: CDR1 SGHRS, CDR2 YFSETQ. The CDR3 bases are TGCGCCAGCAGTCAACGATCGGGGGAGCCCCAGCATTTT. Residues: CASSQRSGEPQHF.

The V call is TRBV20-1, the J call TRBJ2-4, with 7 bases fitting TRBD1. The CDR3 totals 13 residues. The V and J ends lost 7 bases and 5 bases, in that order; junction bases with no gene match: 8. CDR1 is DFQATT and CDR2 is SNEGSKA in the germline V gene (reference sequence). This CDR3 reads CSVFRDSENIQYF. CDR3 DNA: TGCAGTGTTTTCCGGGACAGCGAAAACATTCAGTACTTC.

This clonotype was seen only a few times. V gene TRBV5-8 combines with J gene TRBJ2-7, with TRBD2 identical over 10 bases. Looked up from germline, CDR1 is SGHTS and CDR2 is YDEGEE. The CDR3 extends over 15 amino acids. After removal of 0 bases from V and 4 bases from J, the junction contained 4 bases not matched to a gene. This chain's CDR3 is CASSLEAGGPYEQYF. CDR3 coding DNA: TGTGCCAGCAGCTTGGAAGCGGGAGGGCCATACGAGCAGTACTTC.

This chain links TRBV15 with TRBJ2-4; no reliable D call. Germline lookup yields CDR1 LNHNV and CDR2 YYDKDF (reference sequence). Trimming took off 8 bases at V and 6 bases at J, with 8 bases between the two ends. CDR3 length: 11 amino acids. The CDR3 coding sequence is TGTGCCACCGGTCGTTTAAACATTCAGTACTTC. Its translation: CATGRLNIQYF.

This clonotype occurred a few times. The genes are TRBV7-9 and TRBJ2-7; TRBD1 matches 8 bases. Germline V CDR1 and CDR2: SEHNR, FQNEAQ (reference sequence). The CDR3 has 14 residues. Trimming removed 3 bases from V and 2 bases from J; junction bases left unmatched: 3. For the CDR3, the DNA is TGTGCCAGCAGCTTGACAGGGGATGCCTACGAGCAGTACTTC. It encodes CASSLTGDAYEQYF.

V gene TRBV11-2 combines with J gene TRBJ2-5; no firm D call. CDR3 length: 12 residues. Looked up from germline, CDR1 is SGHAT and CDR2 is FQNNGV. V lost 3 bases, J lost 4 bases, and 6 bases lay in between. CDR3 sequence reads: CASSFWGETQYF. The CDR3 DNA sequence: TGTGCCAGCAGCTTTTGGGGAGAGACCCAGTACTTC.

This chain connects TRBV20-1 to TRBJ2-1; D call uncertain. Between the trimmed V and J ends, which lost 2 bases and 2 bases, there was a span of 7 bases. The CDR3 sequence is 13 residues long. Germline-derived CDR1 and CDR2 are DFQATT and SNEGSKA (reference sequence). CDR3 sequence (DNA): TGCAGTGCTAGACTTACGGCCTACAATGAGCAGTTCTTC. This codes for CSARLTAYNEQFF.

The count of this clonotype is one. The chain recombines TRBV6-5 with TRBJ2-2, with D uncertain. Germline loops: CDR1 MNHEY, CDR2 SVGAGI. This CDR3 is 12 amino acids long. V was trimmed by 3 bases and J by 8 bases, leaving 7 bases between them. The CDR3 is CASSYTQGELFF. The CDR3 nucleotides read TGTGCCAGCAGTTATACTCAAGGGGAGCTGTTTTTT.

This clonotype was observed a single time. The chain carries TRBV10-3 and TRBJ1-4, with D tentatively TRBD1 (6 bases). V gave up 11 bases and J gave up 5 bases, with 15 bases separating them. In germline, CDR1 is ENHRY, CDR2 SYGVKD. This CDR3 is built from 13 residues. CDR3 in DNA: TGTGCCTCCTCAGGGGCGCAAAATGAAAAACTGTTTTTT. It encodes CASSGAQNEKLFF.

This clonotype was counted at least ten times. The chain combines TRBV7-2 with TRBJ2-7; D gene uncertain. The V and J ends lost 3 bases and 7 bases respectively, with 13 bases between them. The germline V gene has CDR1 SGHTA and CDR2 FQGNSA. This CDR3 has 13 residues. This chain's CDR3 is CASSFTSVGEQYF. The CDR3 nucleotides are TGTGCCAGCAGCTTCACCAGCGTCGGGGAGCAGTACTTC.

This chain joins TRBV10-1 and TRBJ2-3; the match to TRBD2 covers 10 bases. Germline CDR1 reads WNHNN; CDR2 reads SYGVQD (reference sequence). The CDR3 is 15 amino acids. V gave up 5 bases and J gave up 4 bases; unmatched junction bases: 6. CDR3 loop: CASSRASGSSDTQYF. In nucleotides, the CDR3 is TGCGCCAGCAGTCGGGCTAGCGGGAGTTCAGATACGCAGTATTTT.

At least ten counts were recorded for this clonotype. The V and J genes are TRBV4-1 and TRBJ2-7; 13 nucleotides align to TRBD2. The CDR3 loop spans 16 amino acids. V lost 1 base and J lost 5; bases outside the gene matches: 5. In germline, CDR1 is MGHRA, CDR2 YSYEKL. The CDR3 spells CASSQARTSGSNEQYF. The CDR3 DNA is TGCGCCAGCAGCCAAGCCAGGACTAGCGGGAGCAACGAGCAGTACTTC.

This clonotype has a count of ten or more. V gene TRBV20-1 combines with J gene TRBJ2-1, with 10 nucleotides matching TRBD2. V was clipped by 1 base and J by 7 bases; unmatched bases: 4. CDR3 length: 14 amino acids. Germline CDR1 and CDR2: DFQATT and SNEGSKA (reference sequence). The CDR3 DNA is TGCAGTGCTAGAGCGGCTAGCGGGAGTAATGAGCAGTTCTTC. This codes for CSARAASGSNEQFF.

This clonotype was picked up many times. The chain has TRBV5-5 and TRBJ2-7; no reliable D call. V was pared by 5 bases and J by 3 bases, with 12 bases between. Germline V gene data show CDR1 as SGHKS and CDR2 as YYEKEE (reference sequence). CDR3 length: 13 amino acids. DNA for the CDR3: TGTGCCAGCAGTAGGCTCGACGGCTACGAGCAGTACTTC. Translation gives CASSRLDGYEQYF. Filled out from reference TRBV5-5 and TRBJ2-7, the complete variable domain reads DAGVTQSPTHLIKTRGQQVTLRCSPISGHKSVSWYQQVLGQGPQFIFQYYEKEERGRGNFPDRFSARQFPNYSSELNVNALLLGDSALYLCASSRLDGYEQYFGPGTRLTVT.

This clonotype turned up a few times. The genes are TRBV29-1 and TRBJ2-7; TRBD1 aligns across 11 bases. CDR3 length equals 13 residues. V shed 6 bases and J 4 bases; nucleotides not matched to a gene: 5. CDR1 SQVTM and CDR2 ANQGSEA come from the germline V gene. CDR3 amino acids: CSVEGQGVYEQYF. In DNA, the CDR3 is TGCAGCGTGGAGGGACAGGGGGTTTACGAGCAGTACTTC.

In its sample, this clonotype was seen many times. The J gene is TRBJ2-7, the V gene TRBV12-3 or TRBV12-4; 10 bases are shared with TRBD2. Trimming took 5 bases from V and 0 from J; bases not matched to a gene: 1. The CDR3 runs to 14 residues. CDR3 nucleotides: TGTGCCAGCAGTACTAGCGGGAACTCCTACGAGCAGTACTTC. The encoded protein is CASSTSGNSYEQYF.

This clonotype was seen only once. The V call is TRBV5-5, the J call TRBJ1-4; 7 nucleotides line up with TRBD1. J was trimmed by 1 base and V by 4 bases; bases with no gene match: 7. The CDR3 loop spans 16 amino acids. CDR1 and CDR2 (germline): SGHKS, YYEKEE (reference sequence). The DNA for the CDR3 is TGTGCCAGCAGCCTGGTCTCAGGGGGAACTAATGAAAAACTGTTTTTT. It translates to CASSLVSGGTNEKLFF.

This clonotype was found many times. The CDR3 nucleotides are TGTGCCAGCAGCCAAGACCCAGGCAATCAGCCCCAGCATTTT. Its translation: CASSQDPGNQPQHF. The chain recombines TRBV4-2 with TRBJ1-5; D is unclear. CDR3 length equals 14 residues. CDR1 is LGHNA and CDR2 is YNFKEQ in the germline V gene. Trimming left V 0 bases short and J 2 bases short, with 5 bases between.